The 23 T cell receptor beta chains below all came from one sample that was sequenced in a study of T cells in Graves' hyperthyroidism and ophthalmopathy. Amplified TCR beta CDR3 regions came from RNA transcripts. HTBI primers drove first-round RT-PCR of the TCR CDR3. TCRdb reanalysed the multiplex PCR reads using MiXCR and keeps one entry per CDR3 protein. Counted here are roughly 290,000 distinct CDR3 sequences, approximately 17% occurring once; the ten biggest clones make up over 45%. The sample taken for sequencing was blood. The receptor source for this set is a woman in her sixties with Graves' ophthalmopathy.

The chain is built from TRBV20-1 and TRBJ2-1; D possibly corresponds to TRBD2 (6 bases). This CDR3 contains 14 residues. Germline V lookup: CDR1 DFQATT, CDR2 SNEGSKA (reference sequence). Trimming removed 3 bases at V and 4 bases at J, with 13 bases between. CDR3 sequence reads: CSASDGGVYNEQFF. The CDR3 coding sequence is TGCAGTGCTAGTGACGGGGGAGTTTACAATGAGCAGTTCTTC.

This clonotype was picked up many times. The V gene is TRBV2, the J gene TRBJ2-3, with 7 positions matching TRBD2. Germline V gene sequence: CDR1 SNHLY, CDR2 FYNNEI. Losses at the gene ends were 8 bases for V and 0 bases for J; bases not matched to a gene: 8. CDR3 length: 15 amino acids. The CDR3 loop reads CASPQLAQSTDTQYF. The CDR3 DNA follows: TGTGCCAGCCCCCAACTAGCGCAGAGCACAGATACGCAGTATTTT.

Worth noting for this clonotype: A read error is possible here, since a much larger clone lies one base away. The rearrangement uses TRBV20-1 and TRBJ2-1; a possible D gene is TRBD1 (5 bases). This CDR3 is built from 14 residues. Germline CDR1 is DFQATT and CDR2 is SNEGSKA (reference sequence). For the CDR3, the DNA is TGCAGTGCTCCGCATGACAGCTCCTACAATGGGCAGTTCTTC. Translation gives CSAPHDSSYNGQFF.

The rearrangement links TRBV29-1 to TRBJ1-4, with 7 nucleotides matching TRBD1. Germline V lookup: CDR1 SQVTM, CDR2 ANQGSEA. CDR3 length equals 14 residues. The junction had 11 bases not matched to a gene; V was cut back by 6 bases and J by 7 bases. The CDR3 reads CSVSRQGGPEKLFF. The CDR3 nucleotides read TGCAGCGTATCCCGACAGGGTGGACCTGAAAAACTGTTTTTT.

This clonotype was seen ten or more times. The V gene is TRBV7-2, the J gene TRBJ2-3, with 8 positions matching TRBD1. The CDR3 is made up of 15 amino acids. V shed 1 base and J 4 bases; nucleotides not matched to a gene: 4. Germline CDR1 is SGHTA and CDR2 is FQGNSA. In nucleotides, the CDR3 is TGTGCCAGCAGCTTAGTTGCAGGGGGCGCAGATACGCAGTATTTT. Amino acids: CASSLVAGGADTQYF.

V gene TRBV28 combines with J gene TRBJ2-2; 7 nucleotides agree with TRBD1. The CDR3 runs 14 residues. Germline CDR1 and CDR2: MDHEN and SYDVKM. Trimming at V came to 10 bases and at J to 1 base, leaving 6 bases not matched to a gene. CDR3 DNA: TGTGCCACCTGGGACAGCAAGAACACCGGGGAGCTGTTTTTT. Residues: CATWDSKNTGELFF.

This clonotype came up many times. The chain combines TRBV7-2 with TRBJ2-7, with D perhaps TRBD1 or TRBD2 (5 bases each). The CDR3 covers 18 residues. V lost 1 base to trimming and J lost 0 bases, with 19 bases between them. Germline loops: CDR1 SGHTA, CDR2 FQGNSA. In DNA, the CDR3 is TGTGCCAGCAGCTTAGATGGGGGACCTCTAATGGGCTCCTACGAGCAGTACTTC. Translation: CASSLDGGPLMGSYEQYF. Full variable domain (outside the CDR3, taken from reference TRBV7-2 and TRBJ2-7): GAGVSQSPSNKVTEKGKDVELRCDPISGHTALYWYRQSLGQGLEFLIYFQGNSAPDKSGLPSDRFSAERTGGSVSTLTIQRTQQEDSAVYLCASSLDGGPLMGSYEQYFGPGTRLTVT.

This clonotype showed up many times. The rearrangement links TRBV7-2 to TRBJ1-3; D unclear. The CDR3 runs to 14 residues. The V end was cut by 5 bases, the J end by 0 bases, with 8 bases between. Germline values: CDR1 SGHTA, CDR2 FQGNSA. The CDR3 nucleotides are TGTGCCAGCAGCCCAGGAGTCTCTGGAAACACCATATATTTT. This codes for CASSPGVSGNTIYF.

Many counts were recorded for this clonotype. The chain uses TRBV12-3 or TRBV12-4 and TRBJ2-7; TRBD2 matches at 7 bases. Trimming cost V 3 bases and J 7 bases; bases outside gene matches: 9. The CDR3 is 14 residues long. CDR3 sequence reads: CASSFRRENEEQYF. DNA for the CDR3: TGTGCCAGCAGTTTCAGGCGGGAGAATGAAGAGCAGTACTTC.

This clonotype came up many times. V gene TRBV11-2 combines with J gene TRBJ2-3; 8 bases align to TRBD2. V dropped 5 bases and J dropped 3; count of bases not matched to a gene: 7. Germline values: CDR1 SGHAT, CDR2 FQNNGV. This CDR3 is built from 15 residues. The CDR3, as DNA: TGTGCCAGCAGCCCCACAGCGGGGGTAACAGATACGCAGTATTTT. It codes for CASSPTAGVTDTQYF.

The J gene is TRBJ1-2, the V gene TRBV19; 8 nucleotides align to TRBD1. The germline V gene encodes CDR1 LNHDA and CDR2 SQIVND (reference sequence). V lost 6 bases, J lost 2 bases, and 5 bases stayed unmatched. The CDR3 runs to 14 residues. In nucleotides, the CDR3 is TGTGCCAGTAGCATAACAGGGGGAAACTATGGCTACACCTTC. Protein product: CASSITGGNYGYTF. The variable domain in full, with the rest retrieved from reference TRBV19 and TRBJ1-2, is DGGITQSPKYLFRKEGQNVTLSCEQNLNHDAMYWYRQDPGQGLRLIYYSQIVNDFQKGDIAEGYSVSREKKESFPLTVTSAQKNPTAFYLCASSITGGNYGYTFGSGTRLTVV.

This clonotype was detected only a few times. The chain couples TRBV7-9 to TRBJ2-2; 7 nucleotides align to TRBD1. CDR3 length: 15 residues. V lost 5 bases, J lost 2 bases, and 5 bases stayed unmatched. The germline CDR1 and CDR2 sequences are SEHNR and FQNEAQ (reference sequence). The CDR3 nucleotides are TGTGCCAGCAGCGCGACAGGGTTAAACACCGGGGAGCTGTTTTTT. It codes for CASSATGLNTGELFF.

This clonotype was observed a few times. V is TRBV20-1 and J is TRBJ1-2; D uncertain. This CDR3 has 11 amino acids. V lost 6 bases and J lost 2, with 7 bases in between. CDR1 is DFQATT and CDR2 is SNEGSKA in the germline V gene (reference sequence). The CDR3 here is CSAIGNYGYTF. CDR3 bases: TGCAGTGCGATCGGGAACTATGGCTACACCTTC.

This clonotype was seen ten or more times. The chain has TRBV2 and TRBJ2-1; D is unresolved. V was cut by 6 bases and J by 1 base, with 13 bases left in between. The CDR3 covers 15 residues. From germline, CDR1 is SNHLY and CDR2 FYNNEI. CDR3 in DNA: TGTGCCAGCAGGAAAATGTCATATTCCTACAATGAGCAGTTCTTC. The encoded protein is CASRKMSYSYNEQFF.

A few counts support this clonotype. V gene TRBV25-1 combines with J gene TRBJ2-2; maybe TRBD1 (5 bases). V lost 2 bases and J 4 bases, leaving 11 bases between the germline ends. This CDR3 has 15 residues. Germline CDR1 MGHDK, CDR2 SYGVNS. The CDR3 sequence: CASSELIRGTGELFF. The CDR3 region has the DNA TGTGCCAGCAGTGAACTAATTAGGGGCACCGGGGAGCTGTTTTTT. The variable domain in full, completed from reference TRBV25-1 and TRBJ2-2, reads EADIYQTPRYLVIGTGKKITLECSQTMGHDKMYWYQQDPGMELHLIHYSYGVNSTEKGDLSSESTVSRIRTEHFPLTLESARPSHTSQYLCASSELIRGTGELFFGEGSRLTVL.

This clonotype occurred a few times. This chain connects TRBV19 to TRBJ1-5; maybe TRBD1 (6 bases). The CDR3 sequence is 16 residues long. The V end was cut by 3 bases, the J end by 2 bases, with 14 bases between. Germline V lookup: CDR1 LNHDA, CDR2 SQIVND (reference sequence). DNA of the CDR3: TGTGCCAGTAGTATCCCCCAACAGGGTGGCAATCAGCCCCAGCATTTT. Residues: CASSIPQQGGNQPQHF.

This sequence joins TRBV20-1 and TRBJ2-2, with D possibly TRBD1 on 6 matching bases. Germline-derived CDR1 and CDR2 are DFQATT and SNEGSKA (reference sequence). The CDR3 runs to 15 residues. Trimming shortened V by 0 bases and J by 1 base, and 9 bases separated the two germline ends. CDR3 nucleotide sequence: TGCAGTGCTAGAGAGGGGACACTGAACACCGGGGAGCTGTTTTTT. This translates into CSAREGTLNTGELFF.

This clonotype came up many times. The V call is TRBV2, the J call TRBJ2-7; perhaps D is TRBD1 or TRBD2 (5 bases each). Germline V gene data show CDR1 as SNHLY and CDR2 as FYNNEI. Trimming removed 11 bases from V and 2 bases from J, with 19 bases in between. The CDR3 spans 14 residues. CDR3 sequence: CAGGRGRDAYEQYF. CDR3 DNA sequence: TGTGCCGGGGGTAGAGGCAGGGACGCCTACGAGCAGTACTTC.

At least ten counts were recorded for this clonotype. J is TRBJ2-1 and V is TRBV15; D gene unclear. Germline V CDR1 and CDR2: LNHNV, YYDKDF (reference sequence). This CDR3 comprises 14 residues. The germline V and J ends were trimmed by 5 bases and 7 bases, with 15 bases remaining between them. The DNA for the CDR3 is TGTGCCACCAGCGTAGGCGGTCGAAGGAATGAGCAGTTCTTC. This translates into CATSVGGRRNEQFF.

This chain links TRBV10-3 with TRBJ2-7; D possibly corresponds to TRBD2 (5 bases). V lost 9 bases and J lost 2, with 8 bases in between. Germline CDR1 and CDR2: ENHRY and SYGVKD. CDR3 size: 11 residues. The CDR3 region is CAIRGTYEQYF. The CDR3 DNA is TGTGCCATACGGGGAACCTACGAGCAGTACTTC.

J is TRBJ2-2 and V is TRBV28; 7 positions match TRBD2. This CDR3 is built from 14 residues. Germline trimming cut 7 bases from V and 7 bases from J; bases unmatched to any gene: 9. The germline gives CDR1 MDHEN, CDR2 SYDVKM. The DNA for the CDR3 is TGTGCCAGCATCGGACTAGGGACCCACGGGGAGCTGTTTTTT. Residues: CASIGLGTHGELFF.

In its sample, this clonotype was seen many times. This chain connects TRBV3-1 to TRBJ1-1; unclear D gene. CDR3 length: 14 amino acids. Germline CDR1 LGHDT, CDR2 YNNKEL (reference sequence). Trimming shortened V by 0 bases and J by 4 bases, and 9 bases separated the two germline ends. In nucleotides, the CDR3 is TGTGCCAGCAGCCAAGAAGTCGCAGCCACTGAAGCTTTCTTT. Residues: CASSQEVAATEAFF.

This clonotype was detected many times. V and J are TRBV12-3 or TRBV12-4 and TRBJ1-6; D is perhaps TRBD1 (5 bases). The CDR3 sequence is 15 residues long. Trimming cost V 7 bases and J 7 bases, with 17 bases left between them. CDR3 DNA sequence: TGTGCCAGCAACCCTTCGGAGGGGAAGAATTCACCCCTCCACTTT. Encoded protein: CASNPSEGKNSPLHF.